This TCR beta chain was sequenced in a study of shared clonotypes between healthy human individuals. On the study more broadly: Per donor, CD8 memory used one plate, CD8 naive used two, CD4 memory used three and CD4 naive used three. General study results and limits: Generally, estimated richness proved larger in naive subsets than it did in memory subsets. Clonotype sharing among the donors was expected to vary with sequencing depth.

Generated by immunoSEQ multiplex PCR, the TCRdb table keeps only in-frame clones and is missing some. The repertoire holds 850,000 to 1,200,000 clones, with around 74% as singletons. A split of CD4+ cells into CD45RA+ naive and CD45RA-negative memory subsets was performed. Germline-derived CDR1 and CDR2 are SGHDT and YYEEEE. CDR3 length: 17 residues. V was cut by 4 bases and J by 0 bases, with 17 bases left in between. Note on this clone: What it binds is unknown.

Material for sequencing was memory CD4+ T cells sorted from blood. The subset denotes: CD45RA-negative fraction. The chain combines TRBV5-6 with TRBJ1-3; tentative D call: TRBD1 (5 bases). The clonotype comes from a young man in good health. The CDR3 DNA is TGTGCCAGCAGCCCGACCCGGGACTTTAGCTCTGGAAACACCATATATTTT. It specifies CASSPTRDFSSGNTIYF.